Listed here is a single T cell receptor (beta chain). Data came from immunoSEQ multiplex PCR; TCRdb stores just in-frame clones and leaves some out. In the table there are about 400,000 clones, more than 70% of which are singletons. The data were taken from a study of blood T cell repertoires in COVID-19. Study as a whole: Cohort 3 recovery required two negative PCRs, clearance, or symptom resolution. In each case, the material was cDNA or gDNA derived from T cells, B-cell-depleted T cells, or PBMCs.

The ends lost 6 bases at V and 7 bases at J; junction bases unmatched: 9. The CDR3 sequence is 16 residues long. Germline assignment: CDR1 MDHEN and CDR2 SYDVKM. Input material: PBMCs or T cells enriched from blood (not recorded which). The sequence derives from a man in his forties or fifties in a cohort exposed to, infected with or recovered from COVID-19 (not recorded which). The chain employs TRBV28 and TRBJ2-2; 12 nucleotides match TRBD1. This chain's CDR3 is CASRRGQGAGSGELFF. For the CDR3, the DNA is TGTGCCAGCAGACGGGGACAGGGGGCAGGGAGCGGGGAGCTGTTTTTT.